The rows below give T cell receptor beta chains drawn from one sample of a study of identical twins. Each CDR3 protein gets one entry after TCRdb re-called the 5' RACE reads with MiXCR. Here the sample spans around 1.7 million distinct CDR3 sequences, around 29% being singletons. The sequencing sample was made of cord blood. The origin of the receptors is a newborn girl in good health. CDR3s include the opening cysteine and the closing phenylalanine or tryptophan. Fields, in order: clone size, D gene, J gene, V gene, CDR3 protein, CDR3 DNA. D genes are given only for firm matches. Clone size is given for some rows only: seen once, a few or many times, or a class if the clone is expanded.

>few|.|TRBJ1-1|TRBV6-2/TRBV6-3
CASSYRRVEAFF
TGTGCCAGCAGTTACAGAAGGGTCGAAGCTTTCTTT
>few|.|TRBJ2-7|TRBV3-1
CASSVEGSVTYEQYF
TGTGCCAGCAGTGTGGAGGGATCGGTCACCTACGAGCAGTACTTC
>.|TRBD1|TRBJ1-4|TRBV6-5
CASSRTGFSGEKLFF
TGTGCCAGCAGCCGGACAGGCTTTAGTGGCGAAAAACTGTTTTTT
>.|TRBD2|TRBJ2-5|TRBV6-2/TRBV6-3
CASSRKSRLAWETQYF
TGTGCCAGCAGCCGTAAAAGTCGACTAGCGTGGGAGACCCAGTACTTC
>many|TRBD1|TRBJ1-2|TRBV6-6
CASSYSGTGAANYGYTF
TGTGCCAGCAGTTACTCAGGGACAGGGGCCGCTAACTATGGCTACACCTTC
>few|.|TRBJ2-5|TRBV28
CASSPGTAEYQETQYF
TGTGCCAGCAGTCCCGGGACGGCCGAGTACCAAGAGACCCAGTACTTC
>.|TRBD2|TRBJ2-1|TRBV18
CASSPLGTSGGHEQFF
TGTGCCAGCTCACCACTCGGGACTAGCGGGGGACATGAGCAGTTCTTC
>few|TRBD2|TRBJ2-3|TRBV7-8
CASSEDRLAGLTDTQYF
TGTGCCAGCAGCGAGGACAGACTAGCGGGCCTCACAGATACGCAGTATTTT
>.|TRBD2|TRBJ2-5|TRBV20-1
CSARVPRGGSFIETQYF
TGCAGTGCTAGAGTTCCTCGCGGGGGGAGCTTCATAGAGACCCAGTACTTC
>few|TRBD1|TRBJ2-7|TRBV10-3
CAITRTGGSDEQYF
TGTGCCATCACTCGGACAGGGGGCTCGGACGAGCAGTACTTC
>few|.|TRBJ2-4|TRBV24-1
CATIEGLKNIQYF
TGTGCCACCATCGAGGGTTTGAAAAACATTCAGTACTTC
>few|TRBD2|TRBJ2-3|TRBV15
CATSRDLAGSTDTQYF
TGTGCCACCAGCAGAGACCTAGCGGGGAGCACAGATACGCAGTATTTT
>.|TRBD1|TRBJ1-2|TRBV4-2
CASSQDRSRLDGYTF
TGTGCCAGCAGCCAGGACAGGTCTCGGCTGGATGGCTACACCTTC
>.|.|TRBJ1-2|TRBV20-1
CSAPNGGYTF
TGCAGTGCCCCAAACGGGGGCTACACCTTC
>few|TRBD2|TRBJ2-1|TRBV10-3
CAISELGTSGSYEQFF
TGTGCCATCAGTGAGCTCGGGACTAGCGGGAGCTATGAGCAGTTCTTC
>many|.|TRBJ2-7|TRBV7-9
CASSLGTNEQYF
TGTGCCAGCAGCTTAGGGACGAACGAGCAGTACTTC
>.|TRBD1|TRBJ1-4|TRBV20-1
CSATRQGNEKLFF
TGCAGTGCTACGAGACAGGGGAATGAAAAACTGTTTTTT
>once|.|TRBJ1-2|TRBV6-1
CASSGHGSYGYTF
TGTGCCAGCAGTGGGCATGGCTCCTATGGCTACACCTTC